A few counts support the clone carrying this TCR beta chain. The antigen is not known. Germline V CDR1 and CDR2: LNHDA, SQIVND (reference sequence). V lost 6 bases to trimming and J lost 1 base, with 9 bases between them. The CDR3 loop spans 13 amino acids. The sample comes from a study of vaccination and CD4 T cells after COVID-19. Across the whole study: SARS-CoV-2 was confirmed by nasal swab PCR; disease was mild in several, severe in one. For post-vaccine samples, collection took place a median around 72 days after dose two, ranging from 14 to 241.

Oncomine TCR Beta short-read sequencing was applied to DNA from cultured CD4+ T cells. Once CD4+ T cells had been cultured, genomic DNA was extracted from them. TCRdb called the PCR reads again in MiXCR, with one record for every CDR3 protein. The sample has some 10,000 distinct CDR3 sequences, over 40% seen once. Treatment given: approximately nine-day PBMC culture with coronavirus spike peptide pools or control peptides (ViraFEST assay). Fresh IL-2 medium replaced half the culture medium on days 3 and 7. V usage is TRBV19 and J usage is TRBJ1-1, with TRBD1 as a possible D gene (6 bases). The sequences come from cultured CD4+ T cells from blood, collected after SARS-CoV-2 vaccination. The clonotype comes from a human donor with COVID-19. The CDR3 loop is CASRGARNTEAFF. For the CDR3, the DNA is TGTGCCAGTAGGGGGGCTCGGAACACTGAAGCTTTCTTT. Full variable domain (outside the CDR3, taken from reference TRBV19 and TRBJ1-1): DGGITQSPKYLFRKEGQNVTLSCEQNLNHDAMYWYRQDPGQGLRLIYYSQIVNDFQKGDIAEGYSVSREKKESFPLTVTSAQKNPTAFYLCASRGARNTEAFFGQGTRLTVV.